The 20 T cell receptor beta chains listed next were all sequenced from one sample in a study of shared clonotypes between healthy human individuals. Clones were read by immunoSEQ multiplex PCR, and TCRdb kept only the in-frame ones, dropping some. The sample records about 1.5 million clones, 95% to 99% being singletons. The material sequenced was naive CD4+ T cells sorted from blood. Documented subset: CD45RA+ positively selected. These receptors were taken from a man aged 25-45 years in good health.

This chain uses TRBV5-4 with TRBJ2-7; perhaps TRBD1 as D (5 bases). This CDR3 has 15 amino acids. Per germline, CDR1 SGHNT and CDR2 YYREEE (reference sequence). Trimming shortened V by 0 bases and J by 0 bases, and 10 bases separated the two germline ends. For the CDR3, the DNA is TGTGCCAGCAGCTTGGCACAGGAATCCTCCTACGAGCAGTACTTC. This sequence encodes CASSLAQESSYEQYF.

This rearrangement joins TRBV5-1 to TRBJ1-1; 10 bases align to TRBD1. Germline V lookup: CDR1 SGHRS, CDR2 YFSETQ. CDR3 length: 15 residues. Unmatched junction bases numbered 8, after V lost 4 bases and J lost 5 bases. The DNA for the CDR3 is TGCGCCAGCAGCGGGGACAGGGGAGCATTGACTGAAGCTTTCTTT. Protein: CASSGDRGALTEAFF.

V is TRBV9 and J is TRBJ2-7, with D possibly matching TRBD2 (5 bases). Trimming stripped 0 bases from V and 6 bases from J, with 10 bases between. Germline V gene data show CDR1 as SGDLS and CDR2 as YYNGEE. This CDR3 contains 13 residues. CDR3 coding DNA: TGTGCCAGCAGCGTAGTACCGGCGGGCGAGCAGTACTTC. Encoded protein: CASSVVPAGEQYF.

V is TRBV5-4 and J is TRBJ1-5; D is ambiguous. Trimming cost V 4 bases and J 1 base, with 21 bases left between them. The germline gives CDR1 SGHNT, CDR2 YYREEE (reference sequence). The length of the CDR3 is 18 residues. The CDR3 is CASSPHPHLISSNQPQHF. The CDR3 DNA reads TGTGCCAGCAGCCCACACCCCCACTTAATCTCCAGCAATCAGCCCCAGCATTTT.

The rearrangement links TRBV29-1 to TRBJ2-3; 9 bases line up with TRBD2. Trimming cost V 6 bases and J 0 bases; bases outside gene matches: 16. The length of the CDR3 is 18 residues. The V gene's germline CDR1 is SQVTM and CDR2 ANQGSEA. Written as DNA, the CDR3 is TGCAGCGTCCAGGGGCTAGCGGGAAAGACGCCTAGCACAGATACGCAGTATTTT. This gives the protein CSVQGLAGKTPSTDTQYF.

The chain has TRBV11-2 and TRBJ1-3; D is uncertain. This CDR3 has 13 amino acids. V gave up 5 bases and J gave up 4 bases, with 9 bases separating them. The V gene's germline CDR1 is SGHAT and CDR2 FQNNGV. As DNA, the CDR3 is TGTGCCAGCAGCCCGGCTTACGGAAACACCATATATTTT. Translation: CASSPAYGNTIYF.

The chain couples TRBV6-1 to TRBJ1-1; D is undetermined. This CDR3 region has 12 residues. With 0 bases removed from V and 5 bases from J, the gap between germline ends came to 4 bases. CDR1 and CDR2 (germline): MNHNS, SASEGT. CDR3 DNA sequence: TGTGCCAGCAGTGAAGCTTGGACTGAAGCTTTCTTT. This encodes CASSEAWTEAFF.

This rearrangement joins TRBV28 to TRBJ2-7; D remains ambiguous. This CDR3 is built from 13 residues. V was cut by 5 bases and J by 6 bases, with 14 bases left in between. CDR1 is MDHEN and CDR2 is SYDVKM in the germline V gene. The CDR3 sequence: CASSPPTYGEQYF. CDR3 DNA: TGTGCCAGCAGTCCTCCGACATATGGCGAGCAGTACTTC.

This chain connects TRBV29-1 to TRBJ2-7, with 9 bases identical to TRBD1. Germline CDR1 is SQVTM and CDR2 is ANQGSEA. The J segment lost 6 bases and the V segment lost 6 bases, leaving 9 bases of the junction unmatched. The CDR3 length is 13 residues. CDR3 sequence (DNA): TGCAGCGTCCTCCGGGACAGGGCCACCGAGCAGTACTTC. This translates into CSVLRDRATEQYF.

This chain joins TRBV5-4 and TRBJ1-5; no clear D gene. Per the germline V gene, CDR1 is SGHNT and CDR2 is YYREEE (reference sequence). The CDR3 contains 14 residues. V gave up 0 bases and J gave up 5 bases, with 9 bases separating them. In nucleotides, the CDR3 is TGTGCCAGCAGCTTGGAAGGTTCTCATCAGCCCCAGCATTTT. Translation gives CASSLEGSHQPQHF.

The J gene is TRBJ1-3, the V gene TRBV6-6; D is uncertain. The CDR3 runs to 14 residues. Per germline, CDR1 MNHNY and CDR2 SVGAGI (reference sequence). V was clipped by 5 bases and J by 6 bases, with 14 bases between them. The CDR3 DNA is TGTGCCAGCAGTGACCCGGGAAGGCCAAACACCATATATTTT. This codes for CASSDPGRPNTIYF.

This chain links TRBV28 with TRBJ2-7; D possibly corresponds to TRBD1 (5 bases). The V gene lost 4 bases and the J gene lost 0 bases, with 19 bases spanning the gap. This CDR3 has 17 residues. The germline V gene encodes CDR1 MDHEN and CDR2 SYDVKM. The CDR3 bases are TGTGCCAGCAGTTCCACGCGACAGCCACTCTTCTCCTACGAGCAGTACTTC. Its translation is CASSSTRQPLFSYEQYF.

The chain uses TRBV5-1 and TRBJ2-6, with D uncertain. There are 16 residues in the CDR3. Germline CDR1 reads SGHRS; CDR2 reads YFSETQ. V gave up 0 bases and J gave up 0 bases, with 7 bases separating them. In DNA, the CDR3 is TGCGCCAGCAGCTTGGATTGGGTCTCTGGGGCCAACGTCCTGACTTTC. This gives the protein CASSLDWVSGANVLTF.

The chain links TRBV28 to TRBJ2-1; D call uncertain. Trimming took off 8 bases at V and 6 bases at J, with 5 bases between the two ends. Germline CDR1 is MDHEN and CDR2 is SYDVKM. The CDR3 contains 10 residues. This CDR3 is CASATNEQFF. The CDR3 DNA is TGTGCCAGCGCAACCAATGAGCAGTTCTTC.

This clone has just one count. The CDR3 DNA is TGTGCCAGCAGTTGGGGGATGAATCAGCCCCAGCATTTT. It yields the protein CASSWGMNQPQHF. V is TRBV28 and J is TRBJ1-5, with D tentatively TRBD1 (5 bases). The CDR3 totals 13 residues. Looked up from germline, CDR1 is MDHEN and CDR2 is SYDVKM. V shed 4 bases and J shed 4 bases, with 8 bases lying between them. Full variable domain (missing parts from reference TRBV28 and TRBJ1-5): DVKVTQSSRYLVKRTGEKVFLECVQDMDHENMFWYRQDPGLGLRLIYFSYDVKMKEKGDIPEGYSVSREKKERFSLILESASTNQTSMYLCASSWGMNQPQHFGDGTRLSIL.

The chain links TRBV11-2 to TRBJ2-1, with D tentatively TRBD1 (6 bases). This CDR3 spans 18 amino acids. Germline V lookup: CDR1 SGHAT, CDR2 FQNNGV. V lost 11 bases, J lost 1 base, and 27 bases lay in between. CDR3 sequence: CAGGVSRAKSISYNEQFF. Written as DNA, the CDR3 is TGTGCCGGGGGCGTTTCCAGAGCTAAATCTATTTCCTACAATGAGCAGTTCTTC.

The V call is TRBV18, the J call TRBJ2-1, with D hard to call. The CDR3 spans 12 residues. CDR1 and CDR2 from the germline V gene are KGHSH and LQKENI. V was pared by 3 bases and J by 5 bases, with 5 bases between. The CDR3 here is CASSPEHNEQFF. As DNA, the CDR3 is TGTGCCAGCTCACCGGAACACAATGAGCAGTTCTTC.

The V and J genes are TRBV29-1 and TRBJ2-5; D unclear. This CDR3 is 11 amino acids long. The germline gives CDR1 SQVTM, CDR2 ANQGSEA. V was pared by 5 bases and J by 4 bases, with 8 bases between. For the CDR3, the DNA is TGCAGCGTTAGGGTGGTAGAGACCCAGTACTTC. Translated, it gives CSVRVVETQYF.

This chain joins TRBV7-3 and TRBJ2-3; TRBD2 aligns across 14 bases. The CDR3 spans 17 residues. Germline values: CDR1 SGHTA, CDR2 FQGTGA. The V gene end was trimmed by 4 bases and the J gene end by 3 bases; junction bases not matched to a gene: 6. The CDR3: CASSSRGLAGGTDTQYF. CDR3 in DNA: TGTGCCAGCAGCTCAAGAGGACTAGCGGGAGGTACAGATACGCAGTATTTT.

The chain is built from TRBV19 and TRBJ1-2; D not certain. Trimming shortened V by 4 bases and J by 4 bases, and 13 bases separated the two germline ends. Germline V lookup: CDR1 LNHDA, CDR2 SQIVND (reference sequence). This CDR3 comprises 14 residues. The CDR3 spells CASSTADGFYGYTF. CDR3 nucleotides: TGTGCCAGTAGTACGGCGGACGGATTCTATGGCTACACCTTC.